Listed here are 27 T cell receptor beta chains from one sample, sequenced in a study of T-cell reconstitution after alpha-beta-depleted transplantation in children. A library of TCRbeta sequences, prepared with unique molecular identifiers, was generated. TCRdb fed the PCR reads into MiXCR, producing one record per CDR3 protein. The sample has about 270,000 distinct CDR3 sequences; 9.9% are singletons. The input for sequencing was PBMCs from the stem cell graft donor, taken from the stem cell graft. All receptors derive from a human donor who donated a stem cell graft to a child with SCID.

The sample holds a few counts of this clonotype. The genes are TRBV6-1 and TRBJ2-3; the match to TRBD2 covers 10 bases. This CDR3 is 17 amino acids long. V dropped 4 bases and J dropped 2; count of bases not matched to a gene: 9. Germline CDR1 and CDR2: MNHNS and SASEGT. CDR3 sequence (DNA): TGTGCCAGCAGTGCCTACATCCTAGCGGGAGACACAGATACGCAGTATTTT. Encoded protein: CASSAYILAGDTDTQYF.

This clonotype qualifies as medium-sized (0.01 to 0.1%). The rearrangement uses TRBV10-3 and TRBJ2-1; D is tentatively TRBD1 or TRBD2 (5 bases each). Trimming took off 6 bases at V and 0 bases at J, with 12 bases between the two ends. This CDR3 spans 15 amino acids. Germline CDR1 and CDR2: ENHRY and SYGVKD. The CDR3 DNA reads TGTGCCATCAGCCCCGTGGGGGACTCCTACAATGAGCAGTTCTTC. It yields the protein CAISPVGDSYNEQFF.

V and J are TRBV15 and TRBJ1-2, with D unresolved. The CDR3 has 15 amino acids. Per germline, CDR1 LNHNV and CDR2 YYDKDF (reference sequence). V was shortened by 0 bases and J by 0 bases, with 8 bases between the two germline ends. DNA of the CDR3: TGTGCCACCAGCAGAGAGATAAAAGCTAACTATGGCTACACCTTC. This encodes CATSREIKANYGYTF.

The rearrangement links TRBV7-9 to TRBJ2-3; perhaps TRBD2 as D (5 bases). V lost 5 bases and J lost 2, with 17 bases in between. The length of the CDR3 is 16 residues. Germline CDR1 is SEHNR and CDR2 is FQNEAQ (reference sequence). The chain's CDR3 is CASSPSGGLATDTQYF. CDR3 sequence (DNA): TGTGCCAGCAGCCCAAGCGGAGGACTGGCCACAGATACGCAGTATTTT.

This clonotype came up a few times. CDR3 residues: CASSVRGGDEQYF. CDR3 coding DNA: TGTGCCAGCAGCGTCCGGGGGGGCGACGAGCAGTACTTC. The chain joins TRBV11-2 to TRBJ2-7, with 8 positions matching TRBD2. This CDR3 region has 13 residues. The germline V gene has CDR1 SGHAT and CDR2 FQNNGV. Trimming took 5 bases from V and 5 from J; bases not matched to a gene: 5.

The genes are TRBV7-6 and TRBJ2-2; D is unclear. Per the germline V gene, CDR1 is SGHVS and CDR2 is FNYEAQ. The CDR3 totals 13 residues. Trimming left V 1 base short and J 7 bases short, with 7 bases between. In nucleotides, the CDR3 is TGTGCCAGCAGCTTAGTGGTTCACGGGGAGCTGTTTTTT. Translation gives CASSLVVHGELFF.

The chain combines TRBV6-5 with TRBJ1-1, with a tentative D call TRBD1 (6 bases). The CDR3 runs to 17 residues. The V gene lost 2 bases and the J gene lost 4 bases, with 20 bases spanning the gap. The germline V gene encodes CDR1 MNHEY and CDR2 SVGAGI. CDR3 loop: CASSYPTGFNYGTEAFF. Written as DNA, the CDR3 is TGTGCCAGCAGTTACCCGACAGGTTTTAATTACGGCACTGAAGCTTTCTTT.

This clonotype was seen repeatedly, ten times or more. J is TRBJ2-1 and V is TRBV5-5, with TRBD1 matching over 10 bases. The CDR3 sequence is 17 residues long. CDR1 is SGHKS and CDR2 is YYEKEE in the germline V gene (reference sequence). The J segment lost 1 base and the V segment lost 5 bases, leaving 9 bases of the junction unmatched. This CDR3 is CASSDRQGASSYNEQFF. CDR3 sequence (DNA): TGTGCCAGCAGTGACCGACAGGGGGCTTCGTCCTACAATGAGCAGTTCTTC.

This clonotype showed up many times. The chain employs TRBV4-1 and TRBJ1-2; 10 bases are shared with TRBD1. Germline assignment: CDR1 MGHRA and CDR2 YSYEKL. The CDR3 consists of 17 residues. Trimming removed 0 bases from V and 2 bases from J; junction bases left unmatched: 6. The CDR3 nucleotides read TGCGCCAGCAGCCAAGATCGACAGGGGGCCCAGAACTATGGCTACACCTTC. Encoded protein: CASSQDRQGAQNYGYTF.

This chain links TRBV7-9 with TRBJ2-7; tentative D call: TRBD1 (6 bases). The V gene's germline CDR1 is SEHNR and CDR2 FQNEAQ (reference sequence). V was pared by 5 bases and J by 4 bases, with 21 bases between. The length of the CDR3 is 16 residues. The CDR3 coding sequence is TGTGCCAGCAGCCTAAACACTCAGGGGATGGGATACGAGCAGTACTTC. It translates to CASSLNTQGMGYEQYF.

This clonotype was detected a few times. CDR3 DNA: TGTGCCACCAGCAGCCTTGTCGGTGCGAAACAGCCCCAGCATTTT. Its protein product is CATSSLVGAKQPQHF. This chain uses TRBV15 with TRBJ1-5; D is unresolved. The CDR3 length is 15 residues. Germline V gene sequence: CDR1 LNHNV, CDR2 YYDKDF (reference sequence). Trimming pared 3 bases from V and 7 bases from J, leaving 16 bases between.

The sample holds a few counts of this clonotype. CDR3 nucleotides: TGCGCCAGCAGCACTGTGGGGGCGGGGGAGACCCAGTACTTC. Its translation is CASSTVGAGETQYF. The chain employs TRBV5-1 and TRBJ2-5; perhaps D is TRBD1 or TRBD2 (6 bases each). CDR3 length equals 14 residues. Germline V gene lookup returns CDR1 SGHRS and CDR2 YFSETQ. Deletions cut 4 bases from V and 5 bases from J, with 15 bases between.

The chain uses TRBV5-6 and TRBJ2-3, with a possible D match to TRBD2 (5 bases). The CDR3 sequence is 18 residues long. The germline V and J ends were trimmed by 1 base and 0 bases, with 18 bases remaining between them. The germline V gene has CDR1 SGHDT and CDR2 YYEEEE. The CDR3, as DNA: TGTGCCAGCAGCTTGCTACTTAGCGCTTCGTCTAGCACAGATACGCAGTATTTT. Translated: CASSLLLSASSSTDTQYF.

The chain links TRBV5-1 to TRBJ1-5, with unresolved D. Trimming removed 3 bases from V and 0 bases from J, with 10 bases in between. Germline V gene data show CDR1 as SGHRS and CDR2 as YFSETQ. The CDR3 covers 15 residues. CDR3 DNA: TGCGCCAGCAGCTGGGCGGGTAATAGCAATCAGCCCCAGCATTTT. Its translation: CASSWAGNSNQPQHF.

This chain joins TRBV5-1 and TRBJ2-3, with 14 bases that match TRBD2. The CDR3 has 15 amino acids. Looked up from germline, CDR1 is SGHRS and CDR2 is YFSETQ. The ends lost 5 bases at V and 4 bases at J; junction bases unmatched: 3. The DNA for the CDR3 is TGCGCCAGCAGGGGACTAGCGGGGGTTTCAGATACGCAGTATTTT. Translating gives CASRGLAGVSDTQYF.

This chain links TRBV29-1 with TRBJ1-1; D gene uncertain. CDR1 and CDR2 from the germline V gene are SQVTM and ANQGSEA. V was trimmed by 6 bases and J by 9 bases, leaving 5 bases between them. There are 8 residues in the CDR3. The CDR3 DNA follows: TGCAGCGTGGGTAAAGCTTTCTTT. This encodes CSVGKAFF.

This clonotype was observed many times. V and J are TRBV6-1 and TRBJ2-7; 8 bases line up with TRBD1. Trimming removed 4 bases from V and 4 bases from J; junction bases left unmatched: 3. Germline-derived CDR1 and CDR2 are MNHNS and SASEGT. CDR3 size: 13 residues. CDR3 sequence reads: CASSAWTGYEQYF. The CDR3 bases are TGTGCCAGCAGTGCCTGGACAGGGTACGAGCAGTACTTC.

This clonotype occurred many times. V gene TRBV6-2 or TRBV6-3 combines with J gene TRBJ2-3; the D gene could be TRBD1 or TRBD2 (6 bases each). Germline V CDR1 and CDR2: MNHEY, SVGEGT. The CDR3 covers 13 residues. Trimming shortened V by 7 bases and J by 6 bases, and 14 bases separated the two germline ends. The CDR3 sequence: CASTEGGIDTQYF. The CDR3 region has the DNA TGTGCCAGCACCGAGGGGGGAATCGATACGCAGTATTTT.

This clonotype has just a few counts. The genes are TRBV20-1 and TRBJ2-3; D is perhaps TRBD1 (5 bases). Germline CDR1 and CDR2: DFQATT and SNEGSKA (reference sequence). The germline V and J ends were trimmed by 1 base and 2 bases, with 10 bases remaining between them. This CDR3 contains 14 residues. The CDR3 loop reads CSARGEQATDTQYF. The CDR3 coding sequence is TGCAGTGCTAGAGGGGAACAGGCCACAGATACGCAGTATTTT.

The rearrangement links TRBV11-1 to TRBJ2-7; 13 bases fit TRBD2. The germline CDR1 and CDR2 sequences are SGHAT and FQDESV (reference sequence). The junction had 8 bases not matched to a gene; V was cut back by 4 bases and J by 5 bases. The CDR3 is made up of 16 amino acids. DNA for the CDR3: TGTGCCAGCAGCTCCGGGGGACTAGCGGGGCACAACGAGCAGTACTTC. Encoded protein: CASSSGGLAGHNEQYF.

This clonotype was detected a few times. This rearrangement joins TRBV5-1 to TRBJ2-3, with D hard to call. With 5 bases removed from V and 0 bases from J, the gap between germline ends came to 7 bases. CDR3 length: 13 residues. Per the germline V gene, CDR1 is SGHRS and CDR2 is YFSETQ. The CDR3 nucleotides are TGCGCCAGCAGTTGGTGGAGCACAGATACGCAGTATTTT. Protein sequence: CASSWWSTDTQYF. Using reference TRBV5-1 and TRBJ2-3 for the parts outside the CDR3, the full variable domain is KAGVTQTPRYLIKTRGQQVTLSCSPISGHRSVSWYQQTPGQGLQFLFEYFSETQRNKGNFPGRFSGRQFSNSRSEMNVSTLELGDSALYLCASSWWSTDTQYFGPGTRLTVL.

This clonotype has only a few counts. The chain has TRBV3-1 and TRBJ2-7; tentatively, D is TRBD1 or TRBD2 (6 bases each). CDR1 and CDR2 from the germline V gene are LGHDT and YNNKEL (reference sequence). Trimming stripped 1 base from V and 0 bases from J, with 16 bases between. The CDR3 runs to 17 residues. The CDR3 protein is CASSQGVRGPSSYEQYF. The DNA of the CDR3 is TGTGCCAGCAGCCAAGGAGTCCGGGGGCCCAGCTCCTACGAGCAGTACTTC.

The chain uses TRBV27 and TRBJ2-6; D tentatively reads TRBD1 or TRBD2 (5 bases each). The CDR3 contains 17 residues. V lost 2 bases to trimming and J lost 2 bases, with 13 bases between them. Germline lookup yields CDR1 MNHEY and CDR2 SMNVEV (reference sequence). The CDR3, as DNA: TGTGCCAGCAGTTTAAGGGACCCCAGGGCTGGGGCCAACGTCCTGACTTTC. This encodes CASSLRDPRAGANVLTF.

The chain has TRBV7-3 and TRBJ2-3; D is unresolved. This CDR3 has 14 amino acids. V lost 0 bases to trimming and J lost 2 bases, with 6 bases between them. CDR1 SGHTA and CDR2 FQGTGA come from the germline V gene. Here the CDR3 DNA reads TGTGCCAGCAGCTTAACGCCCAACACAGATACGCAGTATTTT. This encodes CASSLTPNTDTQYF.

This clonotype was observed many times. This chain joins TRBV5-1 and TRBJ2-7; D is perhaps TRBD1 (5 bases). The CDR3 sequence is 13 residues long. V was trimmed by 0 bases and J by 7 bases, leaving 11 bases between them. Germline values: CDR1 SGHRS, CDR2 YFSETQ. For the CDR3, the DNA is TGCGCCAGCAGCTTGGTACAGGAAGAAGAGCAGTACTTC. Translating it yields CASSLVQEEEQYF.

At least ten counts were recorded for this clonotype. This chain links TRBV3-1 with TRBJ1-5; the D is unclear. Trimming stripped 4 bases from V and 3 bases from J, with 13 bases between. From germline, CDR1 is LGHDT and CDR2 YNNKEL (reference sequence). CDR3 length equals 15 residues. DNA of the CDR3: TGTGCCAGCAGCCTAGGGAGGGCCCTCAATCAGCCCCAGCATTTT. It is translated as CASSLGRALNQPQHF.

The V gene is TRBV12-3 or TRBV12-4, the J gene TRBJ1-2, with D possibly TRBD1 on 5 matching bases. This CDR3 region has 14 residues. V lost 7 bases and J lost 6, with 18 bases in between. The CDR3 spells CASTQTGPRHGYTF. The DNA for the CDR3 is TGTGCCAGCACCCAAACAGGTCCGAGACATGGCTACACCTTC.